The clone carrying this TCR beta chain was seen only once. The antigen remains unidentified. Per germline, CDR1 SEHNR and CDR2 FQNEAQ (reference sequence). V gave up 5 bases and J gave up 4 bases, with 15 bases separating them. CDR3 length equals 14 residues. This entry comes from a study of response to subunit inactivated influenza vaccine. TCRdb re-called the RT-PCR reads through MiXCR, storing one row per CDR3 protein. This sample has 450,000 to 550,000 distinct CDR3 sequences, with roughly 27% found just once. The study, taken as a whole, reports: After each seasonal influenza vaccination, few new T cells are recruited, the authors suggested.

V usage is TRBV7-9 and J usage is TRBJ2-7; D possibly corresponds to TRBD1 (6 bases). The sequencing here drew on CD4+ T cells sorted from PBMCs, taken 5 days after vaccination. The sequence was obtained from a man aged 45 to 65 who received an inactivated influenza vaccine. The CDR3 nucleotides are TGTGCCAGCAGCCCACGCGGCAGGGGTTACGAGCAGTACTTC. This sequence encodes CASSPRGRGYEQYF.